This T cell receptor (beta chain) comes out of a study of early T cells in non-severe SARS-CoV-2 infection (dated by TCRdb to the early 2020s). As for the study more broadly: TCR sequencing used bulk RNA from unsorted whole blood, so alpha and beta chains could not be paired. Here is what the overall study found, with its caveats: VDJdb matching was skewed toward anti-spike CD8 responses, so virus-specific expansions were likely underestimated and private and CD4 specificities were missed.

This was a case-control study nested in a cohort of healthcare workers in London, UK, who had nasopharyngeal swab PCR tests and blood samples taken every week. Healthcare workers were recruited during the week of the UK lockdown, between 23 and 31 March 2020, and followed weekly for up to about 15 weeks. This clonotype has ten or more counts. Its antigen target is currently unknown. No much larger clonotype is one base removed from it; base qualities were not supplied. V is shortened by 3 bases, J by 6 bases, and the region joining them spans 9 bases. As encoded in the germline V gene (reference sequence), CDR1 is SEHNR while CDR2 is FQNEAQ. The CDR3 covers 13 residues, taking in both the cysteine and the phenylalanine. The DNA shown is the 39-base CDR3, in frame from base 1. The library was made by 5' RACE. The sequencer was a NextSeq 500. Unique molecular identifiers were attached to individual cDNA molecules in the TCR library protocol so that sequencing error and PCR bias could be corrected. Sequencing covered both TCR alpha and beta chains, and within each sample the abundances of alpha and beta sequences were tightly co-correlated. In the original analysis: V gene, J gene and CDR3 annotation of TCR sequences was performed with Decombinator V4. Expanded TCRs were defined as changing significantly between any two time points under a Poisson model with p below 0.0001. Abundances of TCRs were expressed as counts per million after normalisation to the total number of TCRs sequenced in each sample. TRAV1-2 paired with TRAJ12, TRAJ20 or TRAJ33 defined MAIT TCRs, while TRAV10 paired with TRAJ18 defined iNKT TCRs. VDJdb, accessed on 1 November 2021, was searched for TCRs annotated for CMV, EBV and SARS-CoV-2, and TCRs annotated for more than one antigen were excluded. The raw public data were reprocessed by TCRdb itself: fastp quality trimming at Q25, MiXCR clonotype calling, in-frame beta chains only. Identical CDR3 protein sequences are pooled into one entry, listed with their most common genes and DNA. The V and J calls and clone size come from TCRdb's table, not from the authors' own analysis. This sample lists 38,000 or so distinct CDR3 sequences; 4.6% were detected once. The ten most abundant clones make up roughly 15% of the sample.

Source material: whole blood. The sequence was obtained from an adult who was a healthcare worker with PCR-confirmed SARS-CoV-2 infection or an uninfected control (not recorded which). The chain is encoded by TRBV7-9 joined to TRBJ1-5; the D gene is possibly TRBD1, with 5 bases matching. The CDR3 here reads CASSLTGVQPQHF. In nucleotides, the sequence is TGTGCCAGCAGCTTGACGGGGGTTCAGCCCCAGCATTTT.